This T cell receptor beta chain stems from a study of post-analysis software for immune sequencing data. Study-wide context: Included among the disease courses, which were recorded for the cohort, were relapsing-remitting, secondary progressive and progressive-relapsing multiple sclerosis. Study-level points and caveats: Controls had lower frequencies than patients of a few TRBV segments, which included TRBV5-6, TRBV5-1 and TRBV20-1. For normalized Chao1 diversity, multiple sclerosis patients scored significantly lower than controls did.

Worth noting for this clonotype: Its antigen is not identified.

cDNA libraries for TCR beta contained unique molecular identifiers. TCRdb processed the PCR reads anew with MiXCR; each CDR3 protein has one entry. The sample carries about 570,000 distinct CDR3 sequences, 34% recorded once. Germline V gives CDR1 DFQATT, CDR2 SNEGSKA (reference sequence). CDR3 length equals 14 residues. The junction had 11 bases not matched to a gene; V was cut back by 5 bases and J by 6 bases. The chain couples TRBV20-1 to TRBJ2-5, with TRBD1 matching 8 bases. The TCR was taken from a girl aged 2-17 years with multiple sclerosis. The sample taken for sequencing was blood. The chain's CDR3 is CSAGGTGGRKTQYF. For the CDR3, the DNA is TGCAGTGCTGGAGGGACAGGAGGCCGAAAGACCCAGTACTTC.